The table lists the clone carrying this T cell receptor beta chain with many counts. Its target is not known. The lymph nodes were axillary draining lymph nodes from breast cancer patients. Germline V CDR1 and CDR2: SGHTA, FQGTGA. This CDR3 region has 15 residues. The J segment lost 6 bases and the V segment lost 0 bases, leaving 8 bases of the junction unmatched. The data belong to a study of breast tumors, draining lymph nodes, adjacent tissues. Study-wide results and caveats: Tumors had less TCR diversity than lymph nodes, more than nontumor tissue.

TCRdb itself ran the multiplex PCR reads through MiXCR, one entry per CDR3 protein. The table has about 180,000 distinct CDR3 sequences, approximately 30% seen once. Material: axillary lymph node tissue. This receptor was identified in a female donor with breast cancer. Some clones in this sample may be carry-over from other donors' samples. The J gene is TRBJ2-7, the V gene TRBV7-3, with 7 bases lining up with TRBD2. CDR3 amino acids: CASSLTGGTTVEQYF. For the CDR3, the DNA is TGTGCCAGCAGCTTAACCGGGGGGACGACCGTCGAGCAGTACTTC.